A single sample is the source of the 5 T cell receptor beta chains below, sequenced in a study of memory CD8 T cells in hepatitis C reinfection (dated by TCRdb to about 2017). Read against the paper, the sample's time point label means: peak reinfection, 3 to 8 weeks after reinfection detection. Sorted cells were sequenced directly ex vivo, with no in vitro expansion before TCR sequencing. Libraries were made using the immunoSEQ multiplex PCR assay. TCRdb took over this immuneACCESS table, retaining in-frame rearrangements with V and J assigned. Such tables are incomplete; in checked studies, under half of the missing clones stem from an unresolved V gene, and the remainder is unexplained. Present in this sample are 44,000 or so clones, roughly 90% of which were seen just once. Approximately 1.2% of the sample belongs to the ten largest clones. The sample consisted of naive CD8+ T cells sorted from blood. This sample's cell subset or site label indicates: total naive CD8+CD45RO- T cells. The source of these receptors is a man aged 18-30 years with hepatitis C virus infection.

The chain couples TRBV11-2 to TRBJ2-3; 7 nucleotides agree with TRBD2. This CDR3 spans 18 amino acids. Trimming took 3 bases from V and 0 from J; bases not matched to a gene: 12. Germline V gene lookup returns CDR1 SGHAT and CDR2 FQNNGV. The CDR3 nucleotides are TGTGCCAGCAGCTTGGGTGTTTTGGGGGGGTTTAGCACAGATACGCAGTATTTT. As protein: CASSLGVLGGFSTDTQYF.

The chain has TRBV4-1 and TRBJ2-2, with 8 bases lining up with TRBD1. Germline V gives CDR1 MGHRA, CDR2 YSYEKL. The CDR3 runs 16 residues. V was pared by 1 base and J by 6 bases, with 7 bases of the junction left unmatched. This CDR3 reads CASSQAGQGGAGELFF. Written as DNA, the CDR3 is TGCGCCAGCAGCCAAGCCGGACAGGGAGGAGCCGGGGAGCTGTTTTTT.

The chain has TRBV4-1 and TRBJ2-3; tentative D call: TRBD1 (6 bases). The CDR3 contains 15 residues. Germline V lookup: CDR1 MGHRA, CDR2 YSYEKL. Trimming removed 1 base from V and 3 bases from J, with 11 bases in between. In DNA form, the CDR3 reads TGCGCCAGCAGCCAAGGAGGCACAGGGACAGATACGCAGTATTTT. The encoded protein is CASSQGGTGTDTQYF.

The chain couples TRBV5-5 to TRBJ2-7; TRBD1 aligns across 9 bases. The length of the CDR3 is 14 residues. The V gene's germline CDR1 is SGHKS and CDR2 YYEKEE (reference sequence). The V gene end was trimmed by 0 bases and the J gene end by 6 bases; junction bases not matched to a gene: 4. The CDR3 DNA reads TGTGCCAGCAGCTTGGGGACAGGGGAGGGCGAGCAGTACTTC. Translation gives CASSLGTGEGEQYF.

The rearrangement joins TRBV19 to TRBJ2-1; no firm D call. This CDR3 has 13 residues. The V gene lost 2 bases and the J gene lost 12 bases, with 14 bases spanning the gap. Germline V gene lookup returns CDR1 LNHDA and CDR2 SQIVND (reference sequence). CDR3 amino acids: CASSITGSVAQFF. The CDR3, as DNA: TGTGCCAGTAGTATAACCGGGTCGGTTGCGCAGTTCTTC.